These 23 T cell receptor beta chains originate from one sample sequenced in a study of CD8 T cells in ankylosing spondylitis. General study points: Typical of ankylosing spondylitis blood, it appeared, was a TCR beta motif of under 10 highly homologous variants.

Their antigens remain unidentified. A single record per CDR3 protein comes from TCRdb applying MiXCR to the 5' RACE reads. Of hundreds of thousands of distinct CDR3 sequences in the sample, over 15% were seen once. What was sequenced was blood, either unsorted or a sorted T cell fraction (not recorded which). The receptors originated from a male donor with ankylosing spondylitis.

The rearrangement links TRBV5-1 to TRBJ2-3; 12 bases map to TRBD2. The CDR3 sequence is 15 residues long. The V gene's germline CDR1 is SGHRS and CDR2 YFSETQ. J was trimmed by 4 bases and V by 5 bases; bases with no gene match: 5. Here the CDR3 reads CASRASGGAPDTQYF. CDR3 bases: TGCGCCAGCAGGGCTAGCGGGGGGGCCCCAGATACGCAGTATTTT.

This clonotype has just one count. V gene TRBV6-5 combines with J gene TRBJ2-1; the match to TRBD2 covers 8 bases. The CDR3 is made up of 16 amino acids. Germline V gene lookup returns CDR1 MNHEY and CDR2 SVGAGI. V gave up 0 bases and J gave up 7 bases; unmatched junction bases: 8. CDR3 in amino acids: CASSYSPSGRSNEQFF. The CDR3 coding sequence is TGTGCCAGCAGTTACTCCCCAAGCGGGAGATCGAATGAGCAGTTCTTC.

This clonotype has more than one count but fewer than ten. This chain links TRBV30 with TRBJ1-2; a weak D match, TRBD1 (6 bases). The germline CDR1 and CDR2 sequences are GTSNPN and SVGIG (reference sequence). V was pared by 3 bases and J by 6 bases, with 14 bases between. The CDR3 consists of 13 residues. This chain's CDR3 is CAWSENRAHGYTF. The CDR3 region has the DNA TGTGCCTGGAGCGAAAACAGGGCGCATGGCTACACCTTC. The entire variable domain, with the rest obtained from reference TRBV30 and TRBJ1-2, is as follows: SQTIHQWPATLVQPVGSPLSLECTVEGTSNPNLYWYRQAAGRGLQLLFYSVGIGQISSEVPQNLSASRPQDRQFILSSKKLLLSDSGFYLCAWSENRAHGYTFGSGTRLTVV.

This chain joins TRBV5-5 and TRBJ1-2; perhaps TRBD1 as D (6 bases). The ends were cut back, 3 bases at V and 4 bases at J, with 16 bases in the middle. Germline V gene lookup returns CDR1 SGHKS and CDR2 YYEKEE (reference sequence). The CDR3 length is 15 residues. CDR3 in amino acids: CASSSSTGKGYGYTF. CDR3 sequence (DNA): TGTGCCAGCAGCTCGTCCACAGGGAAGGGCTATGGCTACACCTTC.

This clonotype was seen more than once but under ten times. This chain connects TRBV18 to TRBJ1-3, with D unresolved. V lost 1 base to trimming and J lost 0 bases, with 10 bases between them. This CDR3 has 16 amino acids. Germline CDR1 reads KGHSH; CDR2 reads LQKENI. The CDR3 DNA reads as TGTGCCAGCTCACCACGGGCGGGAGACTCTGGAAACACCATATATTTT. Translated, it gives CASSPRAGDSGNTIYF.

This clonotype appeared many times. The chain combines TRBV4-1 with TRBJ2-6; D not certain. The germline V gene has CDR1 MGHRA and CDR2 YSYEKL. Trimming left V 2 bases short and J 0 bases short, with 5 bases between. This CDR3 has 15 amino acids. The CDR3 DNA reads TGCGCCAGCAGCCAACTACTCTCTGGGGCCAACGTCCTGACTTTC. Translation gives CASSQLLSGANVLTF.

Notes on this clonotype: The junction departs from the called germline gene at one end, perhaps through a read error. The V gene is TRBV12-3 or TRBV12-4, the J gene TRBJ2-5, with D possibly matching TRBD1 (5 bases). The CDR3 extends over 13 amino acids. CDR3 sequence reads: CASSLIGVGAAFF. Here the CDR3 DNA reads TGTGCCAGCAGTTTAATAGGGGTGGGTGCGGCGTTCTTC.

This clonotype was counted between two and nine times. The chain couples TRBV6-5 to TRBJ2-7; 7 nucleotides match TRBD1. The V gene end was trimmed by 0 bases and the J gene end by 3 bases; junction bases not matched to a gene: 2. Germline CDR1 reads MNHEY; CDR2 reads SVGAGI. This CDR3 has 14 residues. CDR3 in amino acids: CASSYSTGLYEQYF. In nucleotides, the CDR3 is TGTGCCAGCAGTTACTCGACAGGGCTCTACGAGCAGTACTTC.

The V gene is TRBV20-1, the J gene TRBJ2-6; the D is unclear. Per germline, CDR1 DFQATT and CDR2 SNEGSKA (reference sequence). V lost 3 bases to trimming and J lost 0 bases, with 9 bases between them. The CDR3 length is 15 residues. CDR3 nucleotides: TGCAGTGCTAGCCTCCAGCGCTCTGGGGCCAACGTCCTGACTTTC. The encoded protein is CSASLQRSGANVLTF.

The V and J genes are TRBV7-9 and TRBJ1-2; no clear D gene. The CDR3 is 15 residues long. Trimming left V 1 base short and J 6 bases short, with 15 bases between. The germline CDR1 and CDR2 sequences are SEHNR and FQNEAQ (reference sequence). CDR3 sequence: CASSLEVIGRDGYTF. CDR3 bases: TGTGCCAGCAGCTTAGAAGTTATAGGGCGGGATGGCTACACCTTC.

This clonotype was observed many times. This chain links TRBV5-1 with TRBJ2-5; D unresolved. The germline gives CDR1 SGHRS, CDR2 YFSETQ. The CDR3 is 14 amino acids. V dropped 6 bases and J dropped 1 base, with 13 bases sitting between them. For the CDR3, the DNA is TGCGCCAGCACCTCCGTAGGTGGCCAAGAGACCCAGTACTTC. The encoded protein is CASTSVGGQETQYF. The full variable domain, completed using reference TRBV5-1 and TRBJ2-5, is KAGVTQTPRYLIKTRGQQVTLSCSPISGHRSVSWYQQTPGQGLQFLFEYFSETQRNKGNFPGRFSGRQFSNSRSEMNVSTLELGDSALYLCASTSVGGQETQYFGPGTRLLVL.

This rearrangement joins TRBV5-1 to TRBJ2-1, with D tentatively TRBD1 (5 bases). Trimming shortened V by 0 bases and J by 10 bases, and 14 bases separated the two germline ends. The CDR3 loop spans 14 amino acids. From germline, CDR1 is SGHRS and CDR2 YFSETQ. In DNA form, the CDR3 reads TGCGCCAGCAGCTTGGCCGCAGGGAAATCAGAGCAGTTCTTC. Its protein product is CASSLAAGKSEQFF.

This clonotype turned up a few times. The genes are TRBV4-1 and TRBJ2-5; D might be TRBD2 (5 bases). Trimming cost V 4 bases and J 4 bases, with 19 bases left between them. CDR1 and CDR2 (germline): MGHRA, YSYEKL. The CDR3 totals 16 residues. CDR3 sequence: CASSLLRTQFGETQYF. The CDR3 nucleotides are TGCGCCAGCAGCCTTCTCCGGACTCAATTCGGAGAGACCCAGTACTTC.

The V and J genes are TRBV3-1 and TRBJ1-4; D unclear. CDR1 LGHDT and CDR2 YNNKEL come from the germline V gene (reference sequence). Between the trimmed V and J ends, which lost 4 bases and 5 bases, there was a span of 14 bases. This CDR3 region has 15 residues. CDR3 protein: CASSPRATQNEKLFF. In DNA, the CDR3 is TGTGCCAGCAGCCCTCGGGCCACACAGAATGAAAAACTGTTTTTT.

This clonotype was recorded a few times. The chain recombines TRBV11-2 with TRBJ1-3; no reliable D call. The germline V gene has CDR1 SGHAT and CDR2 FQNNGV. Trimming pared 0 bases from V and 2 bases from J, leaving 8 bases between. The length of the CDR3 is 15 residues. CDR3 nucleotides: TGTGCCAGCAGCTTAGACGGTGTAGCTGGAAACACCATATATTTT. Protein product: CASSLDGVAGNTIYF. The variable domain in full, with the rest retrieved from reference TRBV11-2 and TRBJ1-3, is EAGVAQSPRYKIIEKRQSVAFWCNPISGHATLYWYQQILGQGPKLLIQFQNNGVVDDSQLPKDRFSAERLKGVDSTLKIQPAKLEDSAVYLCASSLDGVAGNTIYFGEGSWLTVV.

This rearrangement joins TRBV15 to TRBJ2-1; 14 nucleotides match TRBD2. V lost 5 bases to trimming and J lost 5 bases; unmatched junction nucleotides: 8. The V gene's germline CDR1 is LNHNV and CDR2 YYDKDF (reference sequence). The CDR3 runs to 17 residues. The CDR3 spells CATSPPGLAGDDNEQFF. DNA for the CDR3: TGTGCCACCAGCCCGCCGGGACTAGCGGGAGACGACAATGAGCAGTTCTTC.

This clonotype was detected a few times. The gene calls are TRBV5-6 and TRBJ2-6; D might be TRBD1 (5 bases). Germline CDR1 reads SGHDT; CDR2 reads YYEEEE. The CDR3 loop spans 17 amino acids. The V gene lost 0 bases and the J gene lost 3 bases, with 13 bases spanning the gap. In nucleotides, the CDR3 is TGTGCCAGCAGCTTGGTAATTAGGGGCCGTGGGGCCAACGTCCTGACTTTC. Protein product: CASSLVIRGRGANVLTF.

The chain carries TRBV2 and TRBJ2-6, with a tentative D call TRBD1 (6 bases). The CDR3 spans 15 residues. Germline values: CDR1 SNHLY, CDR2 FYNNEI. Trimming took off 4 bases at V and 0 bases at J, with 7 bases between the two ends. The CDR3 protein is CASSGDNSGANVLTF. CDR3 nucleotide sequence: TGTGCCAGCAGTGGGGACAACTCTGGGGCCAACGTCCTGACTTTC.

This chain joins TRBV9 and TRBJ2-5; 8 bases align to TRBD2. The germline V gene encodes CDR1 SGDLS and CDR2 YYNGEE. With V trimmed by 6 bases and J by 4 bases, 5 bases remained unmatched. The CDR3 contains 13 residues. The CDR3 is CASTGGNGETQYF. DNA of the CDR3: TGTGCCAGCACGGGGGGGAATGGAGAGACCCAGTACTTC.

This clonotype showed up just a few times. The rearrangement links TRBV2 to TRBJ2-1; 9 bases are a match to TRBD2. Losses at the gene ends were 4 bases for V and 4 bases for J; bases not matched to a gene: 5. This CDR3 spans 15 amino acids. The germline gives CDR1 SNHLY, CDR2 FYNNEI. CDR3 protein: CASSGSAGGYNEQFF. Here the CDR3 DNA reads TGTGCCAGCAGTGGGTCAGCGGGGGGTTACAATGAGCAGTTCTTC.

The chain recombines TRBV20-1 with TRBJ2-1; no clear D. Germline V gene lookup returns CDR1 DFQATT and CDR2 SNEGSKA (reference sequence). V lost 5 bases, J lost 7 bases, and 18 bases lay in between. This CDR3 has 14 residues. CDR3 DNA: TGCAGTGCTCTCCTTCCGGGCCGCAGGAATGAGCAGTTCTTC. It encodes CSALLPGRRNEQFF.

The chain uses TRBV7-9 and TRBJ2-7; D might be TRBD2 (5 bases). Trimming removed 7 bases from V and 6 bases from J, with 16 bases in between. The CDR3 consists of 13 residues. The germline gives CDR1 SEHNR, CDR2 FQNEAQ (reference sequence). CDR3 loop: CASIKESGSEQYF. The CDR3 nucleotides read TGTGCCAGCATCAAGGAATCGGGGAGCGAGCAGTACTTC.

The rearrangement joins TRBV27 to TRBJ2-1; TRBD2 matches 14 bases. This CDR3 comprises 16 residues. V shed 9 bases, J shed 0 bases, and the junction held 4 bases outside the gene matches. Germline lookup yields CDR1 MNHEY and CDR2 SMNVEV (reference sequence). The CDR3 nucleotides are TGTGCCAGTTGGGGGACTAGCGGGAGCTCCTACAATGAGCAGTTCTTC. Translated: CASWGTSGSSYNEQFF.